This T cell receptor (beta chain) was recorded in a study of blood T cell repertoires in COVID-19. The assay was immunoSEQ multiplex PCR, and TCRdb's table has in-frame clones only and misses some. The sample consists of around 140,000 clones, around 88% of them appearing once. The CDR3 runs to 14 residues. Between the trimmed V and J ends, which lost 3 bases and 9 bases, there was a span of 15 bases. Germline V gene sequence: CDR1 SGHVS, CDR2 FNYEAQ. The sample taken for sequencing was peripheral blood. The chain recombines TRBV7-6 with TRBJ1-3, with D possibly being TRBD1 (5 bases). The TCR comes from a man aged 45-65 years with active or convalescent COVID-19. The CDR3: CASSFSQEYGTIYF. CDR3 DNA sequence: TGTGCCAGCAGCTTCTCACAGGAATACGGCACCATATATTTT.